The 14 T cell receptor beta chains in this list originate from one sample, sequenced in a study of cytomegalovirus exposure and HLA in healthy donors. This table comes from immunoSEQ multiplex PCR, and its TCRdb copy is limited to in-frame clones, with some not included. Found here are 250,000 to 300,000 clones, 90% of them singletons; the top ten hold roughly 0.4%. The sequencing sample was made of PBMCs. The receptors derive from a woman under 30 in good health and CMV-seronegative.

The chain links TRBV19 to TRBJ1-6; D not certain. Trimming left V 3 bases short and J 0 bases short, with 9 bases between. CDR1 LNHDA and CDR2 SQIVND come from the germline V gene (reference sequence). This CDR3 has 16 residues. The CDR3 sequence: CASSIRLSSYNSPLHF. As DNA, the CDR3 is TGTGCCAGTAGTATCAGGTTGAGCTCCTATAATTCACCCCTCCACTTT.

The rearrangement joins TRBV5-6 to TRBJ2-1, with 8 bases identical to TRBD2. J lost 0 bases, V lost 3 bases, and 8 bases had no gene match. Germline loops: CDR1 SGHDT, CDR2 YYEEEE. The CDR3 loop spans 17 amino acids. The CDR3 spells CASSSLLAGSSYNEQFF. CDR3 nucleotide sequence: TGTGCCAGCAGCTCCCTGTTAGCGGGGAGCTCCTACAATGAGCAGTTCTTC. The whole variable domain, remainder taken from reference TRBV5-6 and TRBJ2-1, is DAGVTQSPTHLIKTRGQQVTLRCSPKSGHDTVSWYQQALGQGPQFIFQYYEEEERQRGNFPDRFSGHQFPNYSSELNVNALLLGDSALYLCASSSLLAGSSYNEQFFGPGTRLTVL.

This chain connects TRBV11-2 to TRBJ2-1; TRBD2 might be the D (5 bases). CDR1 is SGHAT, CDR2 FQNNGV, per germline. V was cut by 5 bases and J by 2 bases, with 22 bases left in between. The CDR3 runs 18 residues. In nucleotides, the CDR3 is TGTGCCAGCAGCCCAAACCCCTGGGAGACTACGGCCTACAATGAGCAGTTCTTC. Translation gives CASSPNPWETTAYNEQFF.

The chain joins TRBV25-1 to TRBJ2-2; D is perhaps TRBD2 (6 bases). The CDR3 totals 16 residues. The V end was cut by 1 base, the J end by 5 bases, with 14 bases between. Looked up from germline, CDR1 is MGHDK and CDR2 is SYGVNS. The CDR3 sequence: CASSEWRAGRTGELFF. CDR3 in DNA: TGTGCCAGCAGTGAATGGAGGGCAGGGAGGACCGGGGAGCTGTTTTTT. Combining the CDR3 with reference TRBV25-1 and TRBJ2-2 gives the whole variable domain EADIYQTPRYLVIGTGKKITLECSQTMGHDKMYWYQQDPGMELHLIHYSYGVNSTEKGDLSSESTVSRIRTEHFPLTLESARPSHTSQYLCASSEWRAGRTGELFFGEGSRLTVL.

The V call is TRBV13, the J call TRBJ2-5; D possibly corresponds to TRBD1 (6 bases). Germline-derived CDR1 and CDR2 are PRHDT and FYEKMQ (reference sequence). V lost 5 bases, J lost 5 bases, and 15 bases lay in between. The CDR3 has 14 residues. The CDR3 region is CASSTPGAEETQYF. The DNA of the CDR3 is TGTGCCAGCAGCACCCCAGGGGCGGAGGAGACCCAGTACTTC.

The gene calls are TRBV2 and TRBJ2-1; a weak D match, TRBD1 (5 bases). This CDR3 contains 17 residues. V lost 7 bases and J lost 7, with 26 bases in between. Per the germline V gene, CDR1 is SNHLY and CDR2 is FYNNEI. In nucleotides, the CDR3 is TGTGCCAGCACCTCCCCAGGGTCCATCACTTCCGCGAATGAGCAGTTCTTC. It yields the protein CASTSPGSITSANEQFF.

This clone was counted a few times. In DNA, the CDR3 is TGTGCCTGGAGTGTTTGGCAGGAAGCTTTCTTT. It encodes CAWSVWQEAFF. The chain links TRBV30 to TRBJ1-1; no firm D call. The ends were cut back, 0 bases at V and 8 bases at J, with 7 bases in the middle. Germline V gives CDR1 GTSNPN, CDR2 SVGIG (reference sequence). CDR3 size: 11 residues.

In DNA, the CDR3 is TGTGCCAGCAGCGCAGACAGGAGCTCTGGAAACACCATATATTTT. This sequence encodes CASSADRSSGNTIYF. The rearrangement uses TRBV5-4 and TRBJ1-3, with TRBD1 as a possible D gene (6 bases). Germline V lookup: CDR1 SGHNT, CDR2 YYREEE (reference sequence). Trimming took 4 bases from V and 0 from J, leaving 11 bases between them. The CDR3 covers 15 residues.

The chain links TRBV6-5 to TRBJ1-5, with a possible D match to TRBD1 (6 bases). V lost 2 bases to trimming and J lost 5 bases, with 10 bases between them. The germline CDR1 and CDR2 sequences are MNHEY and SVGAGI. The length of the CDR3 is 14 residues. CDR3 coding DNA: TGTGCCAGCAGTTACGGTGAGGGGGATCAGCCCCAGCATTTT. It specifies CASSYGEGDQPQHF.

The rearrangement joins TRBV19 to TRBJ2-3; a weak D match, TRBD2 (6 bases). The CDR3 is made up of 14 amino acids. Trimming left V 6 bases short and J 6 bases short, with 16 bases between. The germline gives CDR1 LNHDA, CDR2 SQIVND (reference sequence). CDR3 sequence reads: CASSLRRREDTQYF. The CDR3 DNA follows: TGTGCCAGTAGCCTTCGCCGGAGGGAGGATACGCAGTATTTT.

V is TRBV19 and J is TRBJ1-2; D might be TRBD1 (6 bases). Germline CDR1 reads LNHDA; CDR2 reads SQIVND (reference sequence). The CDR3 spans 15 residues. Trimming removed 6 bases at V and 4 bases at J, with 18 bases between. CDR3 in amino acids: CASRTSGQRSYGYTF. In nucleotides, the CDR3 is TGTGCCAGTAGAACATCCGGACAGCGGAGCTATGGCTACACCTTC.

J is TRBJ1-2 and V is TRBV28; possible D gene TRBD1, 6 bases. The CDR3 consists of 13 residues. The germline V gene has CDR1 MDHEN and CDR2 SYDVKM. Trimming removed 7 bases at V and 5 bases at J, with 14 bases between. The CDR3 loop is CASTPGGRYGYTF. The CDR3 bases are TGTGCCAGCACCCCCGGGGGGCGATATGGCTACACCTTC.

The rearrangement links TRBV18 to TRBJ1-4; 8 bases agree with TRBD1. Germline-derived CDR1 and CDR2 are KGHSH and LQKENI. Germline trimming cut 0 bases from V and 7 bases from J; bases unmatched to any gene: 4. CDR3 length: 15 residues. CDR3 in amino acids: CASSPPTGAGEKLFF. The CDR3 DNA follows: TGTGCCAGCTCACCACCGACAGGGGCGGGTGAAAAACTGTTTTTT.

The rearrangement joins TRBV7-2 to TRBJ2-2; D not certain. CDR1 SGHTA and CDR2 FQGNSA come from the germline V gene. V was clipped by 2 bases and J by 5 bases, with 6 bases between them. The CDR3 length is 13 residues. The CDR3 spells CASSLTRTGELFF. As DNA, the CDR3 is TGTGCCAGCAGCTTAACCAGGACCGGGGAGCTGTTTTTT.